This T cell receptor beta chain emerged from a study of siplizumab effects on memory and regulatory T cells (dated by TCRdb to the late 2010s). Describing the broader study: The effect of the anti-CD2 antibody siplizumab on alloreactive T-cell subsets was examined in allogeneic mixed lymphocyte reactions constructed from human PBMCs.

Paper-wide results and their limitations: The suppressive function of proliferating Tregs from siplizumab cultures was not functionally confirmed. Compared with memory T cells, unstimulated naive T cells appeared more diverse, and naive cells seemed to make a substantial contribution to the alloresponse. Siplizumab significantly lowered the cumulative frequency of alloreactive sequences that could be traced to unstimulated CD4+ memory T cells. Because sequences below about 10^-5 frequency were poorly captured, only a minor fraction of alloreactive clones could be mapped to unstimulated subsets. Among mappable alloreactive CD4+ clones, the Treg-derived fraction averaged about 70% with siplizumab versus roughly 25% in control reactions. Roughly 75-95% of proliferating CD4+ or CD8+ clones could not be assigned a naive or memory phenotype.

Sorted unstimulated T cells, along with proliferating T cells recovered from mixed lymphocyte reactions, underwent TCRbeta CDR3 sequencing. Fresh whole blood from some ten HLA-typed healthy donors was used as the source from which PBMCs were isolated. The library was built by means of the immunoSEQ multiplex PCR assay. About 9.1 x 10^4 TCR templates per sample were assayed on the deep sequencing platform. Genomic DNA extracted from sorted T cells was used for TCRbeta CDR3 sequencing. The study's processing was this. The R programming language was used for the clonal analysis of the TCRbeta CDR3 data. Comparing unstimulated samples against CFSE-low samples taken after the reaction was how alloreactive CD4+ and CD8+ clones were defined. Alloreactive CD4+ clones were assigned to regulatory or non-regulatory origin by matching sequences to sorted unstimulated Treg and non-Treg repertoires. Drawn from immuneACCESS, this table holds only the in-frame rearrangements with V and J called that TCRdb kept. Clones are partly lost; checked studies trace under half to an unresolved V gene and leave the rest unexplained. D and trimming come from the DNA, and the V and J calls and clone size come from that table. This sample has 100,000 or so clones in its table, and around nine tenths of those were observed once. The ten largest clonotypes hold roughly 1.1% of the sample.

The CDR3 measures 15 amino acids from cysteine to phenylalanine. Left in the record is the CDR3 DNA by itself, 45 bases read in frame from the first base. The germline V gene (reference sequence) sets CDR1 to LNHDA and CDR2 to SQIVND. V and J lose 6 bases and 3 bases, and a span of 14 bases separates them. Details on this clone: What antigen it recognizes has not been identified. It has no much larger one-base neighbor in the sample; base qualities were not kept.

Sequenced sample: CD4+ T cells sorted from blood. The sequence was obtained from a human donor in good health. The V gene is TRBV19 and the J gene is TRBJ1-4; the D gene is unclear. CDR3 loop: CASRGGGRPNEKLFF. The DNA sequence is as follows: TGTGCCAGTAGGGGAGGAGGGCGCCCTAATGAAAAACTGTTTTTT.